These T cell receptor beta chains were read from a single sample in a study of cytomegalovirus exposure and HLA in healthy donors. The method was immunoSEQ multiplex PCR; TCRdb's version includes in-frame clones alone and lacks a portion of them. The sample yields roughly 110,000 clones, about 70% seen once. What was sequenced was PBMCs. These receptors were collected from a woman aged 45-60 years in good health and CMV-seropositive. Both conserved end residues are part of each CDR3. D genes are given only for firm matches. The size field is filled for only some rows; it gives once, few, many or a size class.

cdr3_length	v_call	j_call	d_call	clone_size	cdr3_aa	cdr3_nt
16	TRBV9	TRBJ2-1	TRBD1	-	CASSVLGQATYNEQFF	TGTGCCAGCAGCGTACTGGGACAGGCGACCTACAATGAGCAGTTCTTC
17	TRBV28	TRBJ2-7	TRBD1	-	CASTGPRDRGRSYEQYF	TGTGCCAGCACGGGCCCCCGGGACAGGGGACGCTCCTACGAGCAGTACTTC
14	TRBV9	TRBJ1-1	TRBD1	-	CASSVVTGGTEAFF	TGTGCCAGCAGCGTAGTAACAGGGGGGACTGAAGCTTTCTTT
17	TRBV5-1	TRBJ1-3	TRBD1	-	CASSLAGTGAGGNTIYF	TGCGCCAGCAGCTTGGCTGGGACAGGGGCCGGTGGAAACACCATATATTTT
15	TRBV6-5	TRBJ1-6	-	-	CASSYSGGDNSPLHF	TGTGCCAGCAGTTACAGCGGGGGCGATAATTCACCCCTCCACTTT
15	TRBV7-9	TRBJ1-1	-	few	CASSLGPRTNTEAFF	TGTGCCAGCAGCCTGGGGCCAAGGACGAACACTGAAGCTTTCTTT
14	TRBV2	TRBJ1-1	-	-	CASRRIDRNTEAFF	TGTGCCAGCAGGAGGATAGACAGGAACACTGAAGCTTTCTTT
15	TRBV5-4	TRBJ1-1	TRBD1	few	CASSSRQGARTEAFF	TGTGCCAGCAGCTCGAGACAGGGAGCCAGGACTGAAGCTTTCTTT
12	TRBV25-1	TRBJ2-1	-	-	CASSESLNEQFF	TGTGCCAGCAGTGAGTCCCTCAATGAGCAGTTCTTC
13	TRBV5-1	TRBJ2-3	TRBD2	-	CASRAGGTDTQYF	TGCGCCAGCCGAGCGGGGGGGACAGATACGCAGTATTTT
15	TRBV7-8	TRBJ1-5	-	-	CASSTGRALNWPQHF	TGTGCCAGCAGCACTGGCAGGGCACTGAACTGGCCCCAGCATTTT
15	TRBV28	TRBJ1-5	-	-	CASSFNSAGNQPQHF	TGTGCCAGCAGTTTTAATTCGGCAGGGAATCAGCCCCAGCATTTT
14	TRBV7-3	TRBJ1-3	-	-	CEPLRGFSGNTIYF	TGTGAACCACTCAGGGGCTTCTCTGGAAACACCATATATTTT
16	TRBV2	TRBJ1-2	TRBD1	few	CASSLHTGASGYGYTF	TGTGCCAGCAGTCTCCACACAGGGGCCAGCGGCTATGGCTACACCTTC
16	TRBV5-1	TRBJ2-2	TRBD1	-	CASSLVQGAGTGELFF	TGCGCCAGCAGCTTGGTTCAGGGGGCAGGCACCGGGGAGCTGTTTTTT
12	TRBV25-1	TRBJ2-1	TRBD2	-	CASSGGLPEQFF	TGTGCCAGCAGTGGGGGACTACCCGAGCAGTTCTTC
17	TRBV4-1	TRBJ2-3	-	-	CASSPSGEGGGTDTQYF	TGCGCCAGCAGCCCCTCCGGGGAGGGGGGGGGAACAGATACGCAGTATTTT
14	TRBV2	TRBJ1-5	-	-	CASSPQGVDQPQHF	TGTGCCAGCAGTCCACAGGGAGTTGATCAGCCCCAGCATTTT
15	TRBV9	TRBJ2-1	TRBD1	few	CASSPQGSSYNEQFF	TGTGCCAGCAGCCCACAGGGGAGCTCCTACAATGAGCAGTTCTTC
12	TRBV25-1	TRBJ1-1	-	-	CASSGDISEAFF	TGTGCCAGCAGTGGGGACATTTCTGAAGCTTTCTTT
14	TRBV7-2	TRBJ1-2	-	-	CASSFQARSYGYTF	TGTGCCAGCAGCTTTCAAGCGCGATCCTATGGCTACACCTTC
14	TRBV5-4	TRBJ2-3	-	-	CASSSKQSTDTQYF	TGTGCCAGCAGCTCCAAGCAATCCACAGATACGCAGTATTTT
14	TRBV28	TRBJ2-7	TRBD1	-	CASSRQGYTYEQYF	TGTGCCAGCAGTAGACAGGGCTATACCTACGAGCAGTACTTC
14	TRBV5-1	TRBJ2-1	-	-	CASSLLNIYNEQFF	TGCGCCAGCAGCTTGCTGAACATCTACAATGAGCAGTTCTTC
14	TRBV28	TRBJ1-1	-	-	CASSLIGGIGEAFF	TGTGCCAGCAGTTTGATTGGGGGGATCGGTGAAGCTTTCTTT
16	TRBV10-3	TRBJ1-6	TRBD1	-	CAIRKGQGAKNSPLHF	TGTGCCATCAGGAAGGGACAGGGGGCGAAAAATTCACCCCTCCACTTT
15	TRBV7-2	TRBJ1-5	TRBD1	few	CASSFRQGWGQPQHF	TGTGCCAGCAGCTTTAGACAGGGTTGGGGTCAGCCCCAGCATTTT
15	TRBV9	TRBJ1-6	TRBD1	-	CASSRDGQGGSPLHF	TGTGCCAGCAGCCGAGATGGACAGGGGGGTTCACCCCTCCACTTT
15	TRBV2	TRBJ2-7	-	-	CASMQDRRPSYEQYF	TGTGCCAGCATGCAGGACCGGAGGCCCTCCTACGAGCAGTACTTC
15	TRBV4-3	TRBJ2-7	-	-	CASSQLTGGPYEQYF	TGCGCCAGCAGCCAACTTACGGGGGGCCCCTACGAGCAGTACTTC
16	TRBV9	TRBJ2-5	-	-	CASSVGGGWAQETQYF	TGTGCCAGCAGCGTAGGAGGAGGGTGGGCGCAAGAGACCCAGTACTTC
14	TRBV2	TRBJ2-3	TRBD1	-	CATRTGASTDTQYF	TGTGCCACCCGGACAGGGGCCAGCACAGATACGCAGTATTTT
15	TRBV19	TRBJ2-2	-	-	CASSRISKNTGELFF	TGTGCCAGTAGCAGGATCTCAAAGAACACCGGGGAGCTGTTTTTT
15	TRBV5-5	TRBJ1-2	-	-	CASSLGQGFNYGYTF	TGTGCCAGCAGCTTGGGGCAGGGTTTTAACTATGGCTACACCTTC
14	TRBV7-2	TRBJ1-2	-	-	CASSLAAGQYGYTF	TGTGCCAGCAGCTTAGCTGCAGGGCAATACGGCTACACCTTC
16	TRBV5-4	TRBJ1-2	-	-	CASSRDPQGRDYGYTF	TGTGCCAGCAGCCGGGACCCACAGGGAAGGGACTATGGCTACACCTTC
14	TRBV19	TRBJ1-1	-	-	CATSLLMGGTEAFF	TGTGCCACCTCCTTATTAATGGGGGGCACTGAAGCTTTCTTT
15	TRBV5-1	TRBJ2-2	TRBD1	few	CASSPWTGNTGELFF	TGCGCCAGCAGCCCCTGGACAGGGAACACCGGGGAGCTGTTTTTT
14	TRBV30	TRBJ2-7	-	-	CAWSWESSSYEQYF	TGTGCCTGGAGTTGGGAGTCTAGCTCCTACGAGCAGTACTTC
15	TRBV6-1	TRBJ1-6	-	few	CATTRVPNRDSPLHF	TGTGCCACCACGAGAGTCCCAAACAGGGACTCACCCCTCCACTTT
19	TRBV19	TRBJ2-3	TRBD1	-	CASRSERQGSREGTDTQYF	TGTGCCAGTAGATCCGAGAGACAGGGTTCCCGTGAAGGCACAGATACGCAGTATTTT
14	TRBV18	TRBJ2-5	TRBD1	once	CASTWTGGGETQYF	TGTGCCAGCACGTGGACAGGGGGCGGGGAGACCCAGTACTTC
16	TRBV5-3	TRBJ1-1	TRBD1	few	CARSRRKQGLNTEAFF	TGTGCCAGAAGTAGGAGGAAACAGGGGCTAAACACTGAAGCTTTCTTT
13	TRBV29-1	TRBJ2-7	TRBD1	-	CSVRVQGAYEQYF	TGCAGCGTTCGAGTACAGGGGGCATACGAGCAGTACTTC
14	TRBV5-1	TRBJ1-3	TRBD1	-	CASSLQGAGNTIYF	TGCGCCAGCAGCTTGCAGGGGGCTGGAAACACCATATATTTT
17	TRBV19	TRBJ1-1	-	once	CASSIRTTSTRDTEAFF	TGTGCCAGTAGTATCCGAACGACTTCTACTAGGGACACTGAAGCTTTCTTT
14	TRBV5-1	TRBJ1-6	-	-	CASSLGGENSPLHF	TGCGCCAGCAGCTTGGGGGGGGAAAATTCACCCCTCCACTTT
14	TRBV5-1	TRBJ1-1	-	-	CASSLVQGDTEAFF	TGCGCCAGCAGCTTGGTACAGGGTGACACTGAAGCTTTCTTT
15	TRBV6-1	TRBJ2-1	TRBD2	-	CASSERLAGGNEQFF	TGTGCCAGCAGTGAAAGGCTAGCGGGGGGGAATGAGCAGTTCTTC
15	TRBV2	TRBJ2-1	TRBD2	-	CASSALSGGGGQQFF	TGTGCCAGCAGTGCCCTTAGCGGGGGGGGTGGTCAGCAGTTCTTC
14	TRBV6-1	TRBJ1-2	-	few	CASSADSANYGYTF	TGTGCCAGCAGTGCCGACAGTGCTAACTATGGCTACACCTTC
14	TRBV7-8	TRBJ2-7	-	-	CASSLLGRAYEQYF	TGTGCCAGCAGCTTACTGGGCAGGGCCTACGAGCAGTACTTC
15	TRBV11-2	TRBJ2-2	TRBD1	-	CASSPDRGQFGELFF	TGTGCCAGCAGCCCAGACAGGGGGCAGTTCGGGGAGCTGTTTTTT